These 22 T cell receptor beta chains were all obtained from the same sample, sequenced in a study of blood T cell repertoires in COVID-19. Using immunoSEQ multiplex PCR, the repertoire was profiled, and TCRdb retains in-frame clones only, with some absent. The table lists fewer than 130,000 clones, 75% to 90% of them singletons. Sequencing was performed on peripheral blood. The origin of the receptors is a woman older than 75 with acute or convalescent COVID-19.

V is TRBV6-2 or TRBV6-3 and J is TRBJ2-1, with 11 bases identical to TRBD2. Germline CDR1 MNHEY, CDR2 SVGEGT. V shed 3 bases and J 0 bases; nucleotides not matched to a gene: 10. The CDR3 runs 19 residues. CDR3 coding DNA: TGTGCCAGCAGTTATAACTTAGCGGGGGGGCAAATCTCCTACAATGAGCAGTTCTTC. Translating gives CASSYNLAGGQISYNEQFF.

The rearrangement uses TRBV6-5 and TRBJ1-5, with 7 bases aligning to TRBD1. CDR1 and CDR2 (germline): MNHEY, SVGAGI. The CDR3 runs to 15 residues. J lost 1 base, V lost 4 bases, and 4 bases had no gene match. CDR3 residues: CASSSIQGSNQPQHF. The CDR3 region has the DNA TGTGCCAGCAGTTCAATACAGGGGAGCAATCAGCCCCAGCATTTT.

The chain has TRBV27 and TRBJ1-1; D gene unclear. Trimming removed 4 bases from V and 5 bases from J, with 11 bases in between. The germline V gene encodes CDR1 MNHEY and CDR2 SMNVEV (reference sequence). The CDR3 consists of 13 residues. This CDR3 is CASSSGVYTEAFF. Here the CDR3 DNA reads TGTGCCAGCAGTTCGGGTGTATATACTGAAGCTTTCTTT.

The rearrangement links TRBV28 to TRBJ1-2; 10 nucleotides match TRBD1. Per the germline V gene, CDR1 is MDHEN and CDR2 is SYDVKM. The CDR3 totals 13 residues. Germline trimming cut 5 bases from V and 4 bases from J; bases unmatched to any gene: 1. The CDR3 region has the DNA TGTGCCAGCAGTGGACAGGGGGGCTATGGCTACACCTTC. This encodes CASSGQGGYGYTF.

The chain carries TRBV5-6 and TRBJ1-2, with D perhaps TRBD1 (6 bases). Germline V CDR1 and CDR2: SGHDT, YYEEEE. Deletions cut 6 bases from V and 2 bases from J, with 17 bases between. The length of the CDR3 is 15 residues. The CDR3 spells CASTGRGWGNYGYTF. The CDR3 nucleotides read TGTGCCAGCACAGGCAGGGGATGGGGAAACTATGGCTACACCTTC.

The chain's CDR3 is CASRTARNQPQHF. CDR3 in DNA: TGCGCCAGCCGGACAGCCCGCAATCAGCCCCAGCATTTT. The chain combines TRBV10-1 with TRBJ1-5, with D possibly matching TRBD1 (6 bases). This CDR3 contains 13 residues. V was cut by 8 bases and J by 2 bases, with 10 bases left in between. In germline, CDR1 is WNHNN, CDR2 SYGVQD (reference sequence).

This chain connects TRBV27 to TRBJ2-7; a weak D match, TRBD2 (6 bases). Germline V gene data show CDR1 as MNHEY and CDR2 as SMNVEV (reference sequence). The V and J ends lost 4 bases and 3 bases respectively, with 10 bases between them. The CDR3 has 13 amino acids. The CDR3 here is CASSWGRYYEQYF. The CDR3 DNA follows: TGTGCCAGCAGTTGGGGGAGGTACTACGAGCAGTACTTC.

The chain uses TRBV11-2 and TRBJ1-3, with D hard to call. Looked up from germline, CDR1 is SGHAT and CDR2 is FQNNGV. Deletions cut 5 bases from V and 2 bases from J, with 13 bases between. This CDR3 contains 15 residues. CDR3 DNA: TGTGCCAGCAGCCCCAGTAGCGGGGCTGGAAACACCATATATTTT. It is translated as CASSPSSGAGNTIYF.

J is TRBJ1-5 and V is TRBV20-1; D call uncertain. CDR3 length equals 14 residues. Germline loops: CDR1 DFQATT, CDR2 SNEGSKA (reference sequence). With 3 bases removed from V and 2 bases from J, the gap between germline ends came to 11 bases. CDR3 region: CSASPRMGNQPQHF. The CDR3, as DNA: TGCAGTGCTAGTCCGAGGATGGGCAATCAGCCCCAGCATTTT.

The V call is TRBV19, the J call TRBJ2-5, with 8 bases that match TRBD1. The CDR3 length is 14 residues. The junction had 3 bases not matched to a gene; V was cut back by 4 bases and J by 2 bases. Germline assignment: CDR1 LNHDA and CDR2 SQIVND (reference sequence). The CDR3 loop is CASSTGQGQETQYF. In DNA, the CDR3 is TGTGCCAGTAGTACTGGACAGGGACAAGAGACCCAGTACTTC.

The chain carries TRBV7-8 and TRBJ1-4, with 8 bases that match TRBD1. V dropped 5 bases and J dropped 5; count of bases not matched to a gene: 10. The CDR3 is 16 amino acids. Germline V gene data show CDR1 as SGHVS and CDR2 as FQNEAQ. The CDR3 sequence: CASSPTWTGMNEKLFF. CDR3 nucleotides: TGTGCCAGCAGCCCGACATGGACAGGGATGAATGAAAAACTGTTTTTT.

This rearrangement joins TRBV11-2 to TRBJ2-7; 8 bases match TRBD1. This CDR3 has 15 residues. Looked up from germline, CDR1 is SGHAT and CDR2 is FQNNGV. V lost 5 bases, J lost 0 bases, and 6 bases stayed unmatched. Written as DNA, the CDR3 is TGTGCCAGCAGCGCCCTCGGACAGGGCTCCTACGAGCAGTACTTC. Its translation: CASSALGQGSYEQYF. The variable domain in full, with the rest retrieved from reference TRBV11-2 and TRBJ2-7, is EAGVAQSPRYKIIEKRQSVAFWCNPISGHATLYWYQQILGQGPKLLIQFQNNGVVDDSQLPKDRFSAERLKGVDSTLKIQPAKLEDSAVYLCASSALGQGSYEQYFGPGTRLTVT.

This chain connects TRBV2 to TRBJ2-3; D is unresolved. CDR1 and CDR2 (germline): SNHLY, FYNNEI. The CDR3 is made up of 16 amino acids. V gave up 4 bases and J gave up 1 base, with 15 bases separating them. CDR3 protein: CASSGPPVPGTDTQYF. In DNA form, the CDR3 reads TGTGCCAGCAGTGGGCCACCCGTCCCCGGCACAGATACGCAGTATTTT.

This clone has only one observation. The J gene is TRBJ1-5, the V gene TRBV19, with 8 bases aligning to TRBD1. Germline V gives CDR1 LNHDA, CDR2 SQIVND (reference sequence). The CDR3 length is 20 residues. Trimming cost V 2 bases and J 0 bases; bases outside gene matches: 15. The CDR3 DNA reads TGTGCCAGTAGTATACATGCCAGGGGGCGGGCCGGCCTTAGCAATCAGCCCCAGCATTTT. Its translation: CASSIHARGRAGLSNQPQHF. The variable domain in full, with the rest retrieved from reference TRBV19 and TRBJ1-5, is DGGITQSPKYLFRKEGQNVTLSCEQNLNHDAMYWYRQDPGQGLRLIYYSQIVNDFQKGDIAEGYSVSREKKESFPLTVTSAQKNPTAFYLCASSIHARGRAGLSNQPQHFGDGTRLSIL.

The chain is built from TRBV10-3 and TRBJ1-6; D call uncertain. This CDR3 is 15 amino acids long. Per the germline V gene, CDR1 is ENHRY and CDR2 is SYGVKD. V was pared by 6 bases and J by 7 bases, with 16 bases between. As DNA, the CDR3 is TGTGCCATCAGAGCATCCCGGGATATGAATTCACCCCTCCACTTT. It codes for CAIRASRDMNSPLHF.

V gene TRBV5-1 combines with J gene TRBJ2-3; 9 bases map to TRBD2. This CDR3 is built from 16 residues. Germline values: CDR1 SGHRS, CDR2 YFSETQ. Trimming at V came to 4 bases and at J to 0 bases, leaving 6 bases not matched to a gene. The CDR3 is CASSLVLAGSTDTQYF. CDR3 in DNA: TGCGCCAGCAGCCTTGTGCTAGCGGGGAGCACAGATACGCAGTATTTT.

The V gene is TRBV7-8, the J gene TRBJ1-1, with D uncertain. Per the germline V gene, CDR1 is SGHVS and CDR2 is FQNEAQ. CDR3 length: 15 amino acids. V dropped 5 bases and J dropped 2 bases, with 15 bases sitting between them. This CDR3 reads CASSPQWGVNTEAFF. For the CDR3, the DNA is TGTGCCAGCAGCCCCCAATGGGGAGTAAACACTGAAGCTTTCTTT.

The chain recombines TRBV15 with TRBJ2-7; D is unresolved. Germline loops: CDR1 LNHNV, CDR2 YYDKDF (reference sequence). The CDR3 consists of 12 residues. V dropped 1 base and J dropped 6 bases, with 7 bases sitting between them. The CDR3 DNA sequence: TGTGCCACCAGCAGAGGACACACCGAGCAGTACTTC. It codes for CATSRGHTEQYF.

The rearrangement links TRBV6-5 to TRBJ1-6, with 8 bases aligning to TRBD1. The length of the CDR3 is 14 residues. Germline CDR1 MNHEY, CDR2 SVGAGI. With V trimmed by 4 bases and J by 9 bases, 5 bases remained unmatched. CDR3 DNA: TGTGCCAGCAGTTCAGGACAGGGCCTTTCACCCCTCCACTTT. It specifies CASSSGQGLSPLHF.

This chain uses TRBV28 with TRBJ1-2; D is possibly TRBD1 (5 bases). Trimming left V 5 bases short and J 4 bases short, with 11 bases between. Germline CDR1 and CDR2: MDHEN and SYDVKM. The CDR3 sequence is 13 residues long. CDR3 nucleotides: TGTGCCAGCAGTGCAGCAGGGCCCTATGGCTACACCTTC. The encoded protein is CASSAAGPYGYTF.

The chain combines TRBV7-8 with TRBJ1-5, with 12 bases lining up with TRBD1. J gave up 7 bases and V 5 bases, and 6 bases lay outside the gene matches. Per the germline V gene, CDR1 is SGHVS and CDR2 is FQNEAQ. CDR3 size: 15 residues. The CDR3 nucleotides read TGTGCCAGCAGCACGGGACAGGGGGCTGGGCAGCCCCAGCATTTT. It translates to CASSTGQGAGQPQHF.

The V call is TRBV11-2, the J call TRBJ2-2; TRBD1 might be the D (6 bases). The germline V and J ends were trimmed by 4 bases and 1 base, with 10 bases remaining between them. CDR3 size: 15 residues. The germline V gene has CDR1 SGHAT and CDR2 FQNNGV. The CDR3 DNA sequence: TGTGCCAGCAGCTCTTGGACAGAGAACACCGGGGAGCTGTTTTTT. This gives the protein CASSSWTENTGELFF.